A few counts support the clone carrying this T cell receptor beta chain. CDR1 and CDR2 (germline): MNHEY, SMNVEV (reference sequence). V was trimmed by 2 bases and J by 4 bases, leaving 12 bases between them. CDR3 length: 15 amino acids. The data were obtained in a study of graft-versus-host responses after intestinal transplantation. Study at large: Transplant recipients had multivisceral, liver-intestinal, or isolated intestinal grafts. Every recipient underwent anti-thymocyte globulin induction, then tacrolimus and steroids for approximately 3 years. Study-wide findings and caveats: Recipient bone marrow held GvH clones, some seen earlier in ileum or blood.

Plated together were 200,000 CFSE-labeled responder cells and 200,000 irradiated, violet-dye-labeled stimulator cells. A sort after the reaction isolated proliferating CFSE-low CD3+CD4+ and CD3+CD8+ responders. Measured with immunoSEQ multiplex PCR; TCRdb has only the in-frame clones, and not every one. This table holds about 21,000 clones, 30% to 40% found once. The sequenced sample was alloreactive CD8+ T cells from a mixed lymphocyte reaction culture, obtained before intestinal transplant. Sample subset: CFSE-low proliferating T cells sorted from roughly six-day pre-transplant mixed lymphocyte reaction (GvH or HvG direction). The chain employs TRBV27 and TRBJ1-3; D might be TRBD1 (5 bases). This TCR came from a human patient who received an intestinal transplant. The CDR3 coding sequence is TGTGCCAGCAGTTTACTCCCTCGGGACGGAAACACCATATATTTT. Translated: CASSLLPRDGNTIYF.